These 2 T cell receptor beta chains share one sample of origin, sequenced in a study of kidney transplant recipient with SARS-CoV-2 infection. TCRdb fed the reads into MiXCR, producing one record per CDR3 protein. The repertoire holds approximately 250,000 distinct CDR3 sequences, with 29% as singletons. Sequences were derived from a blood sample, sampled at baseline and around day 110 from a kidney transplant recipient. The source of these receptors is a male patient in his thirties who had COVID-19 and was a kidney transplant recipient. Among the T cells, some may be from the graft donor.

On this clonotype itself: This may arise from a read error, as a much more abundant clone is one base away. The rearrangement links TRBV3-1 to TRBJ2-1, with D perhaps matching TRBD2 (6 bases). The CDR3 has 15 residues. CDR1 and CDR2 from the germline V gene are LGHDT and YNNKEL (reference sequence). This CDR3 is CASSQWGEVYNEQLF. The CDR3 DNA reads TGTGCCAGCAGCCAATGGGGGGAGGTGTACAATGAGCAGCTCTTC.

This clonotype was detected many times. The V call is TRBV4-1, the J call TRBJ2-7; D remains unclear. V was shortened by 4 bases and J by 7 bases, with 14 bases between the two germline ends. Germline loops: CDR1 MGHRA, CDR2 YSYEKL. This CDR3 has 13 residues. CDR3 protein: CASSPHSGWEQYF. In nucleotides, the CDR3 is TGCGCCAGCAGCCCTCACTCTGGATGGGAGCAGTACTTC.